The sequence of this T cell receptor beta chain was determined in a study of cytotoxic CD8 clonotypes in ibrutinib-treated CLL. For the study at large: Productive templates averaged approximately 260,000 per sample, and productive rearrangements 85,000 to 95,000. Whole-study results and caveats: Public clonotypes (which were uncommon) either contracted or remained stable on treatment. Investigators sampled sustained-remission and progressing patients at differing times.

Of note for this clone: The antigen remains unidentified.

Germline V lookup: CDR1 SGHRS, CDR2 YFSETQ. CDR3 length: 15 residues. V shed 4 bases and J shed 7 bases, with 20 bases lying between them. Sequencing was designed to attain a depth spanning 1 in 200,000 to 1 in 1 million T cells. Sequencing was performed with immunoSEQ multiplex PCR; in TCRdb, only in-frame clones are kept and a portion is missing. The sample has 140,000 to 150,000 clones; about 80% are singletons. This receptor was identified in a human donor with chronic lymphocytic leukemia. V is TRBV5-1 and J is TRBJ1-2; a weak D match, TRBD1 (5 bases). The sequencing here drew on PBMCs, taken after 24 months of ibrutinib treatment. CDR3 sequence reads: CASSRDSHRYAGYTF. The CDR3 DNA sequence: TGCGCCAGCAGCCGCGACTCTCACAGGTACGCTGGCTACACCTTC.